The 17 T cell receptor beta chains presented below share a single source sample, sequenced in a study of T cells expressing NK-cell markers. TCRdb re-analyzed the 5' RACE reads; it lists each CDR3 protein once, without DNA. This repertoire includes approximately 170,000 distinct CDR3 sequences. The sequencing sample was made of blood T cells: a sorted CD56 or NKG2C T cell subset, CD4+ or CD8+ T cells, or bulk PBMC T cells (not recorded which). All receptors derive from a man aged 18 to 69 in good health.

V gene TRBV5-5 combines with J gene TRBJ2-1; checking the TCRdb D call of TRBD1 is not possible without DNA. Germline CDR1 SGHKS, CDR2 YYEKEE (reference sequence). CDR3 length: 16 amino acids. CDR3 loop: CASSRDTPSPYNEQFF.

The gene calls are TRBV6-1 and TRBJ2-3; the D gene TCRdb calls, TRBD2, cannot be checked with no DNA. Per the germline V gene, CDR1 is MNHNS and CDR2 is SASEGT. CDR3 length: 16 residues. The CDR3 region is CASSGRTSEFADTQYF.

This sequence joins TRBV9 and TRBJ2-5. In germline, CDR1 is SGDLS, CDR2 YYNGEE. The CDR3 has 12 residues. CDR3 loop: CASSGNAETQYF.

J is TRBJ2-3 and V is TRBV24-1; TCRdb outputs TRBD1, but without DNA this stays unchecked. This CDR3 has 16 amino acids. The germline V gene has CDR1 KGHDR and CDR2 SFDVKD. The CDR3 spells CATSEGTGTGTDTQYF.

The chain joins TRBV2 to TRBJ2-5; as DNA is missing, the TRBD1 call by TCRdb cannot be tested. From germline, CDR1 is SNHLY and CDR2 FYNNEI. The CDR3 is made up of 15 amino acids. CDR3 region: CASSDPGGLGETQYF.

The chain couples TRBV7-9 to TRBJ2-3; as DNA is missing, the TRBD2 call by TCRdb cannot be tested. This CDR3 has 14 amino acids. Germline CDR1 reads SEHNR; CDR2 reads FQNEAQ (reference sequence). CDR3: CPSSPTARADTQYF.

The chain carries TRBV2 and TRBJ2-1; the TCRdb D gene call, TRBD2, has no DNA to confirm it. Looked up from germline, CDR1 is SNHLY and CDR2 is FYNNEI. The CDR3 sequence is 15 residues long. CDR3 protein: CASSWGLAGDNEQFF.

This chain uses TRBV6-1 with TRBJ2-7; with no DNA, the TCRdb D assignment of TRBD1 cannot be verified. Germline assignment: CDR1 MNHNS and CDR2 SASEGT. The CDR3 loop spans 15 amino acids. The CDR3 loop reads CASSPGAYSTHEQYF.

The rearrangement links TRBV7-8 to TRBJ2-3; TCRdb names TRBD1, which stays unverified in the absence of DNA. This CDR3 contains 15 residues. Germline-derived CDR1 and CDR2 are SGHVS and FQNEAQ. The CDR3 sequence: CASSPDGQTTDTQYF. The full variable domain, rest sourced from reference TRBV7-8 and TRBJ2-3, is GAGVSQSPRYKVAKRGQDVALRCDPISGHVSLFWYQQALGQGPEFLTYFQNEAQLDKSGLPSDRFFAERPEGSVSTLKIQRTQQEDSAVYLCASSPDGQTTDTQYFGPGTRLTVL.

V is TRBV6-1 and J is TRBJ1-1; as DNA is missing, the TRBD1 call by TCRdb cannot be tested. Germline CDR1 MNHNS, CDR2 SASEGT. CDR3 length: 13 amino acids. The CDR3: CATKTGAFTEAFF.

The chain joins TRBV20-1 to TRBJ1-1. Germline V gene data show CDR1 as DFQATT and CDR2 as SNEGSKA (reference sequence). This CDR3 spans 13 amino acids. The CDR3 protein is CSARLAVNTEAFF.

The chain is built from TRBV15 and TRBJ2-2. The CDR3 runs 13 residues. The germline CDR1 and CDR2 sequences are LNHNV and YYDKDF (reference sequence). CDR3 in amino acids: CATSSGNTGELFF. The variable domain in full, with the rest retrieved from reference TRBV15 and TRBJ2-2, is DAMVIQNPRYQVTQFGKPVTLSCSQTLNHNVMYWYQQKSSQAPKLLFHYYDKDFNNEADTPDNFQSRRPNTSFCFLDIRSPGLGDTAMYLCATSSGNTGELFFGEGSRLTVL.

The CDR3 sequence is CAPVVTPGRNPYEQYF. The chain links TRBV7-2 to TRBJ2-7. CDR1 is SGHTA and CDR2 is FQGNSA in the germline V gene. The CDR3 runs 16 residues.

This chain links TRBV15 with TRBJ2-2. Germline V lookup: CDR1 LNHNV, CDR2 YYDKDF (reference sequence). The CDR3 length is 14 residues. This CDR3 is CATSRDLVAGELFF.

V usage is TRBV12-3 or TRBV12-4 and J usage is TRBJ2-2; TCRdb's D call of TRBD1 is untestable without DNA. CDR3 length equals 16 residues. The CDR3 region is CASSLGTVDYTGELFF.

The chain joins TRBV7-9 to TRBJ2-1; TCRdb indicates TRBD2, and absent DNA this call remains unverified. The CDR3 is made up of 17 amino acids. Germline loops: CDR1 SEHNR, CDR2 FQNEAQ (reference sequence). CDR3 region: CASSRSSGTTNLNEQFF.

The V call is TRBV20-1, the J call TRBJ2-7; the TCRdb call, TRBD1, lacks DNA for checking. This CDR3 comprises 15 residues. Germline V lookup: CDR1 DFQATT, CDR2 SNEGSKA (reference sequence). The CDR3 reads CSARDLTGATYEQYF.